This section outlines one T cell receptor (beta chain) sequence together with its context. Its antigen is not known. V was pared by 5 bases and J by 3 bases, with 14 bases of the junction left unmatched. This CDR3 region has 16 residues. The germline V gene encodes CDR1 SQVTM and CDR2 ANQGSEA. CD8+ and CD4+ T cells taken from blood had their TCR beta sequenced. TEMRA cells underwent FACS enrichment and CD8+ and CD4+ T cells underwent negative isolation. This record comes from a study of CD8 T cells in Susac syndrome. General observations from the study: It was acknowledged in the study that the number of individuals who were included in its TCR sequencing and HLA analysis was relatively small.

After extraction with the RNeasy kit, 0.5 to 1 ug of the RNA was reverse transcribed using random hexamers. By means of immunoSEQ multiplex PCR, TCR beta CDR3 spanning 54 Vbeta and 13 Jbeta underwent amplification. A single record per CDR3 protein comes from TCRdb applying MiXCR to the immunoSEQ multiplex PCR reads. The sample carries around 300,000 distinct CDR3 sequences, roughly 85% recorded once. The chain has TRBV29-1 and TRBJ2-7; 9 positions match TRBD2. The clonotype was recovered from a human donor with multiple sclerosis. Sequencing was carried out using CD8+ T cells from PBMCs. The CDR3 loop reads CSVIRLGTSRYYEQYF. The CDR3 coding sequence is TGCAGCGTTATAAGGTTGGGGACTAGCAGGTACTACGAGCAGTACTTC.